This T cell receptor (beta chain) came from a study of cytomegalovirus exposure and HLA in healthy donors. Both 60 Vbeta primers and 13 Jbeta primers went into the PCR. Some clones are missing from TCRdb's copy, which holds only in-frame ones; the method was immunoSEQ multiplex PCR. This table holds under 200,000 clones, roughly 80% found once. Germline assignment: CDR1 LNHDA and CDR2 SQIVND (reference sequence). The CDR3 extends over 14 amino acids. Trimming removed 9 bases from V and 0 bases from J, with 11 bases in between. The chain employs TRBV19 and TRBJ1-4; no definite D call. The receptor comes from a man aged 18 to 30 in good health and CMV-seropositive. The sequenced sample consisted of PBMCs. The CDR3 spells CASGVGSTNEKLFF. CDR3 in DNA: TGTGCCAGCGGCGTCGGGTCAACTAATGAAAAACTGTTTTTT.